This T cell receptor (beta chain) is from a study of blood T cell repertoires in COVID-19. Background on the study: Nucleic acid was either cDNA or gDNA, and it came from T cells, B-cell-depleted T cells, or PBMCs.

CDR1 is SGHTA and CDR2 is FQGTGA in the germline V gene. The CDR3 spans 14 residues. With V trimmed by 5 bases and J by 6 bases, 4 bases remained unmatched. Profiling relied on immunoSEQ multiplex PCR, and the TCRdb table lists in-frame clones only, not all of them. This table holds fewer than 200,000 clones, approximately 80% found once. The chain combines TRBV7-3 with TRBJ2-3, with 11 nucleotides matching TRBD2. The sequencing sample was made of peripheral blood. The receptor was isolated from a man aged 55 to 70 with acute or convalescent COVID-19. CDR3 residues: CASSLSGGDDTQYF. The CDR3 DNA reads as TGTGCCAGCAGCCTTAGCGGGGGGGATGATACGCAGTATTTT.